Below, 22 T cell receptor beta chains from the same sample are listed, as sequenced in a study of blood T cell repertoires in COVID-19. Assay: immunoSEQ multiplex PCR; the TCRdb copy retains only in-frame clones and omits some. The repertoire holds some 320,000 clones, with more than 85% as singletons. Sequencing used PBMCs or T cells enriched from blood (not recorded which). The receptors derive from a woman in her twenties or thirties who had been exposed to COVID-19.

The V gene is TRBV4-3, the J gene TRBJ2-3, with 9 positions matching TRBD1. This CDR3 is built from 15 residues. The V gene end was trimmed by 0 bases and the J gene end by 8 bases; junction bases not matched to a gene: 6. Germline loops: CDR1 LGHNA, CDR2 YSLEER. The CDR3 loop reads CASSQDYRGRGTQYF. In nucleotides, the CDR3 is TGCGCCAGCAGCCAAGATTACAGGGGGCGAGGTACGCAGTATTTT.

The rearrangement uses TRBV6-5 and TRBJ2-1; D ambiguous. CDR3 length: 14 residues. The germline CDR1 and CDR2 sequences are MNHEY and SVGAGI. Trimming left V 0 bases short and J 4 bases short, with 7 bases between. CDR3 loop: CASSYSPHYNEQFF. DNA for the CDR3: TGTGCCAGCAGTTACTCGCCACATTACAATGAGCAGTTCTTC.

This chain uses TRBV4-2 with TRBJ1-2; D possibly corresponds to TRBD1 (6 bases). CDR1 and CDR2 (germline): LGHNA, YNFKEQ. The CDR3 covers 15 residues. Trimming stripped 0 bases from V and 0 bases from J, with 8 bases between. The CDR3 bases are TGTGCCAGCAGCCAAGATAAGGGGGCTAACTATGGCTACACCTTC. This sequence encodes CASSQDKGANYGYTF.

This chain links TRBV29-1 with TRBJ1-1; the D is unclear. Trimming removed 7 bases at V and 3 bases at J, with 15 bases between. CDR3 length: 13 amino acids. CDR1 is SQVTM, CDR2 ANQGSEA, per germline. The CDR3 sequence: CSATRGSYTEAFF. The CDR3, as DNA: TGCAGCGCCACCCGTGGGAGTTACACTGAAGCTTTCTTT.

The gene calls are TRBV24-1 and TRBJ2-1, with 11 bases that match TRBD2. There are 18 residues in the CDR3. Losses at the gene ends were 2 bases for V and 1 base for J; bases not matched to a gene: 6. Germline loops: CDR1 KGHDR, CDR2 SFDVKD. This CDR3 is CATSDWGLADRSYNEQFF. The CDR3 region has the DNA TGTGCCACCAGTGATTGGGGACTAGCGGATAGATCCTACAATGAGCAGTTCTTC.

A single count supports this clone. The chain combines TRBV12-3 or TRBV12-4 with TRBJ1-2; TRBD1 is a possible D gene (5 bases). The CDR3 spans 13 residues. Between the trimmed V and J ends, which lost 5 bases and 3 bases, there was a span of 10 bases. Written as DNA, the CDR3 is TGTGCCAGCAGTGTCGGGGGGGACTATGGCTACACCTTC. Amino acids: CASSVGGDYGYTF.

This sequence joins TRBV6-6 and TRBJ1-2; perhaps TRBD1 as D (6 bases). CDR1 MNHNY and CDR2 SVGAGI come from the germline V gene (reference sequence). Trimming took 8 bases from V and 0 from J, leaving 10 bases between them. This CDR3 is built from 13 residues. The CDR3 here is CASEEGANYGYTF. CDR3 DNA sequence: TGTGCCAGCGAAGAGGGGGCTAACTATGGCTACACCTTC.

The table lists this clone with a few counts. The rearrangement uses TRBV28 and TRBJ2-7; tentatively, D is TRBD2 (5 bases). Germline V CDR1 and CDR2: MDHEN, SYDVKM. This CDR3 is 14 amino acids long. The V gene lost 6 bases and the J gene lost 7 bases, with 19 bases spanning the gap. Here the CDR3 DNA reads TGTGCCAGCAGATCTGGAGGTCCGATGGTTGAGCAGTACTTC. Protein sequence: CASRSGGPMVEQYF.

The chain combines TRBV29-1 with TRBJ2-3; D is possibly TRBD1 (5 bases). CDR3 length: 12 amino acids. Trimming cost V 8 bases and J 2 bases, with 11 bases left between them. In germline, CDR1 is SQVTM, CDR2 ANQGSEA. The CDR3 loop reads CSFRQNTDTQYF. CDR3 coding DNA: TGCAGCTTTCGACAGAACACAGATACGCAGTATTTT.

The J gene is TRBJ1-1, the V gene TRBV4-1; 7 bases line up with TRBD1. V gave up 4 bases and J gave up 1 base; unmatched junction bases: 3. This CDR3 region has 14 residues. In germline, CDR1 is MGHRA, CDR2 YSYEKL. In DNA, the CDR3 is TGCGCCAGCAGCCCCCGACAGGGGAACACTGAAGCTTTCTTT. Protein: CASSPRQGNTEAFF.

The chain is built from TRBV5-6 and TRBJ2-7, with D perhaps matching TRBD1 (6 bases). Germline V gives CDR1 SGHDT, CDR2 YYEEEE. Trimming took 5 bases from V and 1 from J, leaving 10 bases between them. This CDR3 comprises 13 residues. The CDR3 reads CASRGDISYEQYF. The CDR3 DNA follows: TGTGCCAGCAGGGGGGACATATCCTACGAGCAGTACTTC.

The J gene is TRBJ2-5, the V gene TRBV11-2, with D possibly being TRBD1 (6 bases). Trimming removed 0 bases from V and 2 bases from J, with 13 bases in between. The CDR3 totals 16 residues. Per the germline V gene, CDR1 is SGHAT and CDR2 is FQNNGV. CDR3 sequence: CASSLDPDRRQETQYF. The CDR3 region has the DNA TGTGCCAGCAGCTTAGACCCCGACAGGAGACAAGAGACCCAGTACTTC.

This chain links TRBV16 with TRBJ1-6; weak D call: TRBD1 (5 bases). In germline, CDR1 is KGHSY, CDR2 FQNENV. Trimming cost V 5 bases and J 8 bases, with 13 bases left between them. The CDR3 totals 14 residues. Here the CDR3 reads CASSKTVGDSPLHF. CDR3 nucleotides: TGTGCCAGCAGCAAGACAGTCGGAGATTCACCCCTCCACTTT.

The V gene is TRBV6-6, the J gene TRBJ1-2; D is perhaps TRBD1 (6 bases). Trimming cost V 6 bases and J 1 base, with 9 bases left between them. CDR3 length: 13 amino acids. Germline V lookup: CDR1 MNHNY, CDR2 SVGAGI (reference sequence). The CDR3 sequence is CASRGAGNYGYTF. The CDR3 DNA reads TGTGCCAGCAGGGGGGCCGGTAACTATGGCTACACCTTC.

This clone occurred once. The V call is TRBV11-2, the J call TRBJ1-5; maybe TRBD1 (5 bases). Trimming left V 3 bases short and J 5 bases short, with 8 bases between. Per germline, CDR1 SGHAT and CDR2 FQNNGV. CDR3 size: 13 residues. The CDR3 loop is CASSFQGDQPQHF. As DNA, the CDR3 is TGTGCCAGCAGCTTCCAGGGCGATCAGCCCCAGCATTTT.

J is TRBJ2-7 and V is TRBV7-2, with D perhaps TRBD2 (6 bases). V was trimmed by 4 bases and J by 2 bases, leaving 18 bases between them. The CDR3 consists of 16 residues. Germline CDR1 reads SGHTA; CDR2 reads FQGNSA. The CDR3 DNA reads as TGTGCCAGCAGCTCCGATTGGCAGCGGGCGGCCTACGAGCAGTACTTC. Its translation: CASSSDWQRAAYEQYF.

This CDR3 is CASSVKSGGNTEAFF. In DNA, the CDR3 is TGTGCCAGCAGCGTAAAATCAGGGGGGAACACTGAAGCTTTCTTT. The V gene is TRBV9, the J gene TRBJ1-1; 7 nucleotides agree with TRBD1. The CDR3 contains 15 residues. The junction had 4 bases not matched to a gene; V was cut back by 1 base and J by 1 base. CDR1 is SGDLS and CDR2 is YYNGEE in the germline V gene.

The CDR3 DNA follows: TGCGCCAGCAGCTTGGATGGGACTAGCGGAGAGACCCAGTACTTC. Translated, it gives CASSLDGTSGETQYF. The rearrangement links TRBV5-1 to TRBJ2-5, with 11 positions matching TRBD2. The V gene's germline CDR1 is SGHRS and CDR2 YFSETQ. The CDR3 consists of 15 residues. Trimming removed 0 bases from V and 4 bases from J; junction bases left unmatched: 2.

The rearrangement uses TRBV19 and TRBJ1-5, with D perhaps TRBD1 (5 bases). Germline CDR1 is LNHDA and CDR2 is SQIVND (reference sequence). The V end lost 6 bases, the J end lost 4 bases, and 7 bases lay between the germline ends. CDR3 size: 12 residues. The CDR3 DNA follows: TGTGCCAGTAGGAGACAGAATCAGCCCCAGCATTTT. It translates to CASRRQNQPQHF.

The genes are TRBV4-1 and TRBJ2-5; perhaps TRBD1 as D (6 bases). V was pared by 1 base and J by 3 bases, with 9 bases between. Germline CDR1 is MGHRA and CDR2 is YSYEKL. There are 14 residues in the CDR3. CDR3 coding DNA: TGCGCCAGCAGCCAAGGACAGGAGGAAGAGACCCAGTACTTC. It specifies CASSQGQEEETQYF.

The rearrangement links TRBV19 to TRBJ1-4, with TRBD1 matching over 11 bases. CDR1 LNHDA and CDR2 SQIVND come from the germline V gene (reference sequence). V shed 5 bases and J 9 bases; nucleotides not matched to a gene: 8. CDR3 length: 15 amino acids. CDR3 region: CASSGIRDRGKKLFF. As DNA, the CDR3 is TGTGCCAGTAGTGGAATCCGGGACAGGGGGAAAAAACTGTTTTTT.

This clone has only one observation. The chain is built from TRBV5-1 and TRBJ1-2; TRBD1 aligns across 8 bases. In germline, CDR1 is SGHRS, CDR2 YFSETQ. The V segment lost 3 bases and the J segment 6 bases; nucleotides outside the gene matches: 4. This CDR3 spans 13 amino acids. The CDR3: CASSSRGQDGYTF. The DNA of the CDR3 is TGCGCCAGCAGCTCCAGGGGGCAGGATGGCTACACCTTC. The full variable domain, its missing parts supplied by reference TRBV5-1 and TRBJ1-2, is KAGVTQTPRYLIKTRGQQVTLSCSPISGHRSVSWYQQTPGQGLQFLFEYFSETQRNKGNFPGRFSGRQFSNSRSEMNVSTLELGDSALYLCASSSRGQDGYTFGSGTRLTVV.